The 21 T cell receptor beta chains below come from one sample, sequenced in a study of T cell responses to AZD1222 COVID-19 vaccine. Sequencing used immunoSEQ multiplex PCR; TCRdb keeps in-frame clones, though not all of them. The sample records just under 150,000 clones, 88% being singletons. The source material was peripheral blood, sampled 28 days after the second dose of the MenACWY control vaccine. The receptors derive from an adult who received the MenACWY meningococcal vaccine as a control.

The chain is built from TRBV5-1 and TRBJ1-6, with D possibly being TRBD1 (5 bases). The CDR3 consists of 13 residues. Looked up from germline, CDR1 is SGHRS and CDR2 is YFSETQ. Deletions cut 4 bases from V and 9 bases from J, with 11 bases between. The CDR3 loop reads CASSPGASSPLHF. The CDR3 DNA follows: TGCGCCAGCAGCCCCGGGGCGTCTTCACCCCTCCACTTT. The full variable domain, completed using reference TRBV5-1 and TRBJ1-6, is KAGVTQTPRYLIKTRGQQVTLSCSPISGHRSVSWYQQTPGQGLQFLFEYFSETQRNKGNFPGRFSGRQFSNSRSEMNVSTLELGDSALYLCASSPGASSPLHFGNGTRLTVT.

CDR3 sequence (DNA): TGTGCCTGGAGTGTAAAGGGGGCGGGGGAAAAACTGTTTTTT. Translated, it gives CAWSVKGAGEKLFF. This sequence joins TRBV30 and TRBJ1-4; TRBD1 matches 7 bases. Germline V lookup: CDR1 GTSNPN, CDR2 SVGIG (reference sequence). The V and J ends lost 0 bases and 8 bases, in that order; junction bases with no gene match: 6. The CDR3 is 14 residues long.

The CDR3 DNA is TGTGCCAGCAGCTTAGGTTCGGCTAGCGGAAACTACGAGCAGTACTTC. As protein: CASSLGSASGNYEQYF. The rearrangement joins TRBV7-2 to TRBJ2-7, with 7 bases that match TRBD2. CDR1 SGHTA and CDR2 FQGNSA come from the germline V gene. The CDR3 totals 16 residues. The junction had 9 bases not matched to a gene; V was cut back by 1 base and J by 3 bases. The whole variable domain, filled in from reference TRBV7-2 and TRBJ2-7, reads GAGVSQSPSNKVTEKGKDVELRCDPISGHTALYWYRQSLGQGLEFLIYFQGNSAPDKSGLPSDRFSAERTGGSVSTLTIQRTQQEDSAVYLCASSLGSASGNYEQYFGPGTRLTVT.

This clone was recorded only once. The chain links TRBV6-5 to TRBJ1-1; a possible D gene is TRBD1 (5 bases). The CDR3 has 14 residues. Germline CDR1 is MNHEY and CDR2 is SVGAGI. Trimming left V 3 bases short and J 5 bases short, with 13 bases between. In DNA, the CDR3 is TGTGCCAGCAGTTATGGGGGAGAGGGGACTGAAGCTTTCTTT. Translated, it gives CASSYGGEGTEAFF.

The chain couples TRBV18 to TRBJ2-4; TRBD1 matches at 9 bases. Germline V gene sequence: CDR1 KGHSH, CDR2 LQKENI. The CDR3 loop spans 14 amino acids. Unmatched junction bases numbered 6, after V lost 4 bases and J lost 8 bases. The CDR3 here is CASSQRTGEDIQYF. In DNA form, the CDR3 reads TGTGCCAGCTCACAGCGGACAGGGGAGGACATTCAGTACTTC.

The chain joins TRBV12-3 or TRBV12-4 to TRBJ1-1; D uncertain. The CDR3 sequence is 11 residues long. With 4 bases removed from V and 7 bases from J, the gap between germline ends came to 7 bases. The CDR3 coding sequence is TGTGCCAGCAGTTACAGATATGAAGCTTTCTTT. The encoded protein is CASSYRYEAFF.

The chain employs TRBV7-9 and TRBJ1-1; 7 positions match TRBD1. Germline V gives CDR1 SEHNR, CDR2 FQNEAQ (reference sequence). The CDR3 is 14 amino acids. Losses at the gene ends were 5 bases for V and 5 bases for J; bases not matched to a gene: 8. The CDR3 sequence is CASSPPDRETEAFF. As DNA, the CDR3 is TGTGCCAGCAGCCCCCCCGACAGGGAGACTGAAGCTTTCTTT. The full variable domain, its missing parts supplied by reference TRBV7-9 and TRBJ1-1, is DTGVSQNPRHKITKRGQNVTFRCDPISEHNRLYWYRQTLGQGPEFLTYFQNEAQLEKSRLLSDRFSAERPKGSFSTLEIQRTEQGDSAMYLCASSPPDRETEAFFGQGTRLTVV.

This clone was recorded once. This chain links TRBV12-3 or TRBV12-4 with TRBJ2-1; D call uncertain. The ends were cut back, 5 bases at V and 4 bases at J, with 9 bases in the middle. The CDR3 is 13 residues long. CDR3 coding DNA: TGTGCCAGCAGTCACGACTCGTACAATGAGCAGTTCTTC. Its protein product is CASSHDSYNEQFF.

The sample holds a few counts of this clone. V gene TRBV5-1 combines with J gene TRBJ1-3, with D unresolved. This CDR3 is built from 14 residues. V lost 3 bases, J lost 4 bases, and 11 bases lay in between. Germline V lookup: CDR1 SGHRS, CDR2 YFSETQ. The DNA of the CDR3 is TGCGCCAGCAGCTCGTTAACAATCGGAAACACCATATATTTT. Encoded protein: CASSSLTIGNTIYF.

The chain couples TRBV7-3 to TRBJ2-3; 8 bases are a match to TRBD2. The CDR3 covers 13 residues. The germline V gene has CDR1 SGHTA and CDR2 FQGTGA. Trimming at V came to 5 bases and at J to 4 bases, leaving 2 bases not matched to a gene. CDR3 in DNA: TGTGCCAGCAGCCCGGGAGGGGCAGATACGCAGTATTTT. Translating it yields CASSPGGADTQYF. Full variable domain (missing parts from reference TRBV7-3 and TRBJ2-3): GAGVSQTPSNKVTEKGKYVELRCDPISGHTALYWYRQSLGQGPEFLIYFQGTGAADDSGLPNDRFFAVRPEGSVSTLKIQRTERGDSAVYLCASSPGGADTQYFGPGTRLTVL.

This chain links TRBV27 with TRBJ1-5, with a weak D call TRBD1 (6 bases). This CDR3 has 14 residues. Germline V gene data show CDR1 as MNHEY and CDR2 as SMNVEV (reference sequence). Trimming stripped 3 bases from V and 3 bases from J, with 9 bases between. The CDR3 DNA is TGTGCCAGCAGTTTGACAGGCCTCAATCAGCCCCAGCATTTT. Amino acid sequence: CASSLTGLNQPQHF.

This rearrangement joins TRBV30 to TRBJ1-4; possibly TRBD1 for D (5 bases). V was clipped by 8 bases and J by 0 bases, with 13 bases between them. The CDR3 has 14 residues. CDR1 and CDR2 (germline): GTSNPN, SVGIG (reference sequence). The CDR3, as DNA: TGTGCCCGAAGCGGACATTCAACTAATGAAAAACTGTTTTTT. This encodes CARSGHSTNEKLFF.

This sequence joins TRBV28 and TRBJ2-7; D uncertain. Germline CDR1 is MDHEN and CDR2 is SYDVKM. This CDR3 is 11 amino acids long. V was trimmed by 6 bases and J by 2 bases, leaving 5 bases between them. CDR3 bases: TGTGCCAGCAGCCCCCCCTACGAGCAGTACTTC. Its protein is CASSPPYEQYF. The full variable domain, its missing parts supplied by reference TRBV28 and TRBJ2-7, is DVKVTQSSRYLVKRTGEKVFLECVQDMDHENMFWYRQDPGLGLRLIYFSYDVKMKEKGDIPEGYSVSREKKERFSLILESASTNQTSMYLCASSPPYEQYFGPGTRLTVT.

The CDR3, as DNA: TGTGCCAGCTCACCCGCGACAGGGGTGACTGAAAAACTGTTTTTT. Its protein product is CASSPATGVTEKLFF. V is TRBV18 and J is TRBJ1-4; 8 positions match TRBD1. This CDR3 region has 15 residues. Losses at the gene ends were 3 bases for V and 7 bases for J; bases not matched to a gene: 7. Germline V CDR1 and CDR2: KGHSH, LQKENI.

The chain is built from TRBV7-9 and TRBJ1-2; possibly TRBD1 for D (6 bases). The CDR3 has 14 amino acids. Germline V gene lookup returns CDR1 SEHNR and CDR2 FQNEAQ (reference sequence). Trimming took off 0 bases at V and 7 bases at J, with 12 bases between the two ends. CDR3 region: CASSLANIGGGYTF. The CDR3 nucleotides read TGTGCCAGCAGCTTAGCGAACATAGGGGGTGGCTACACCTTC.

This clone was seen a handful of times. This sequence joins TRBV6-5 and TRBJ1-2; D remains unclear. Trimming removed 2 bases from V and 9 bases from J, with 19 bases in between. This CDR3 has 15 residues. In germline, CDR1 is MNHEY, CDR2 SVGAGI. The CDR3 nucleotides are TGTGCCAGCAGTTACGGGGATTCGGGAAGGAAAAGCTACACCTTC. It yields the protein CASSYGDSGRKSYTF.

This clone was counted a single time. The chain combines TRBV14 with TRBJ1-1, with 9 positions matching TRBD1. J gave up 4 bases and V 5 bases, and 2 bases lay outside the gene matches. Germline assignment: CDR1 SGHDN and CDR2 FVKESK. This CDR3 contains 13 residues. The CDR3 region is CASSVTGGTEAFF. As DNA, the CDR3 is TGTGCCAGCAGCGTGACAGGGGGCACTGAAGCTTTCTTT.

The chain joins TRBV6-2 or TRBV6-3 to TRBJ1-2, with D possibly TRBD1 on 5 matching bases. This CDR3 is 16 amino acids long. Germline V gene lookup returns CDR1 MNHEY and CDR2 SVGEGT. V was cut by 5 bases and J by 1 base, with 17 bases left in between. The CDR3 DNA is TGTGCCAGCAGTACATCACCGGGGCTGAATAACTATGGCTACACCTTC. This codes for CASSTSPGLNNYGYTF.

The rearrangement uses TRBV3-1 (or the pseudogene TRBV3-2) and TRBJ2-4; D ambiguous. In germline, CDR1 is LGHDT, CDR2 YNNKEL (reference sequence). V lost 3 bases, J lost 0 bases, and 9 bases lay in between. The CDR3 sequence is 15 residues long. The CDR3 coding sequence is TGTGCCAGCAGCCAGGCGGAGTTAGCCAAAAACATTCAGTACTTC. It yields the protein CASSQAELAKNIQYF.

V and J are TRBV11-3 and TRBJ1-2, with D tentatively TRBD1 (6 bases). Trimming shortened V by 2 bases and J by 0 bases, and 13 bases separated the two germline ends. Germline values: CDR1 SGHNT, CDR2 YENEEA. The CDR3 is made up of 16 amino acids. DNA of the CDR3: TGTGCCAGCAGCTTATCCCTTGAGGGGGCTAACTATGGCTACACCTTC. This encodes CASSLSLEGANYGYTF.

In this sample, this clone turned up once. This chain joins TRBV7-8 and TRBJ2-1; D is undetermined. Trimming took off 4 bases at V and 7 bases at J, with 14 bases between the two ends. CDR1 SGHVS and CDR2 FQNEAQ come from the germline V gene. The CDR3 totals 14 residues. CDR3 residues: CASSSQSPGNEQFF. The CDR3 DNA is TGTGCCAGCAGCTCGCAATCCCCCGGGAATGAGCAGTTCTTC.